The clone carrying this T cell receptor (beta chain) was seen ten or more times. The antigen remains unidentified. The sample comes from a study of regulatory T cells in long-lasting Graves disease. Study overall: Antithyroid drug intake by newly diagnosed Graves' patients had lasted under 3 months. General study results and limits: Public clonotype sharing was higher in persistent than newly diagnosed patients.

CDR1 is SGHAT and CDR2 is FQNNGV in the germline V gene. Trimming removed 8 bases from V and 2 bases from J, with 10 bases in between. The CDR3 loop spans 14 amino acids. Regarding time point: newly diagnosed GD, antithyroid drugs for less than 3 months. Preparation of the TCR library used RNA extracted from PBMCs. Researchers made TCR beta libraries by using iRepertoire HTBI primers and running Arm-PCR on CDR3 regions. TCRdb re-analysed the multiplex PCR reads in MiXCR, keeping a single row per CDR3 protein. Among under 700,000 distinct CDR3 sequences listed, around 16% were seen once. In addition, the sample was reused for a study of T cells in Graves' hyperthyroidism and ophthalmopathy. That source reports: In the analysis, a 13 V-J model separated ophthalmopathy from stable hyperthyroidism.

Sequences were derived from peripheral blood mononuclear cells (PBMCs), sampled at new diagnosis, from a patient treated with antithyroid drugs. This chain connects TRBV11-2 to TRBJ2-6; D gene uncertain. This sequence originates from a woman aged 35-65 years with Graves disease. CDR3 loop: CASGLGTGANVLTF. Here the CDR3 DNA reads TGTGCCAGCGGTTTAGGGACTGGGGCCAACGTCCTGACTTTC.